This note documents a single TCR beta chain sequence. Its specific antigen is unknown. One base away there is no much larger clone; base qualities are not given. The CDR3 regions of human TCRbeta chains were analyzed by immunosequencing. The study's own analysis went as follows. TCRs in the repertoires were compared against a reference library of SARS-CoV-2-specific TCRs that had been generated with the MIRA antigen-specificity platform. Breadth was defined as the fraction of unique TCRs that were SARS-CoV-2-associated. Depth was defined as the fraction of total T cells that were SARS-CoV-2-associated. Each spike-specific TCR was assigned to its reactive spike region and to a CD4 or CD8 class using the MIRA data. Log10-transformed breadth and depth values were compared by one-way ANOVA with Sidak's multiple comparisons tests. The clones in this table, taken by TCRdb from immuneACCESS, are in-frame only. Not every clone is retained; where verified, under half of the shortfall comes from an unresolved V gene, and the cause of the rest is unknown. Clone size and the V and J calls come from that table; the DNA yielded D and trimming. This sample gives tens of thousands of clones in total; around 90% of them show up just once. Roughly 8.1% of the sample comes from the top ten.

The record originates from a study of T cell responses to AZD1222 COVID-19 vaccine (dated by TCRdb to the early 2020s). About the full investigation: AZD1222 recipients whose second dose came at about 4 weeks and those whose second dose came at about 12 weeks were combined into one group, since spike-specific TCR depth and breadth did not differ between the two schedules. TCR sequencing covered 233 trial participants: 207 given two doses of AZD1222 and about 26 given two doses of MenACWY control vaccine. Enrollment into the trials was organized by age into subgroups of 18-55, 56-69 and 70-plus years, and those subgroups contained roughly 150, 30 and 60 TCR-sequenced participants, respectively. General study outcomes and caveats: Conclusions about previously exposed vaccinees are limited because only six or seven AZD1222 recipients were SARS-CoV-2 seropositive at baseline. Nearly half of unique spike-specific TCRs reportedly recognized epitopes outside regions mutated in the B.1.351 and B.1.1.7 variants. In the small 56-69-year group, the increase in depth fell short of significance, most likely because of low power. CD4 TCRs associated with the vaccine covered the entire spike protein, and the dominant responses were in regions 160-218 and 743-854. Participants were mostly white British and included more females than males, and it was suggested by the authors that clonal diversity may have been underestimated. No day 14 peak-response samples were available, so repertoires were characterized only after the peak T cell response. After two AZD1222 doses, both the breadth and the depth of spike-specific TCRs were significantly higher than at day 0 and than in MenACWY recipients.

Its CDR3 holds 15 amino acids, cysteine through phenylalanine. This entry keeps only the CDR3 DNA: 45 bases, framed from base 1. Germline trimming: 3 bases from V, 3 bases from J; junction bases outside gene matches: 5. CDR1 SGDLS and CDR2 YYNGEE were looked up in the germline V gene. The sample's time point, from its label and the paper: baseline before first vaccination. Samples from vaccinated people were obtained from the UK trials COV001 and COV002, which included a single-blind randomized controlled phase 2/3 trial of AZD1222 (ChAdOx1 nCoV-19) in healthy adults. For TCRbeta chain sequencing, PBMC samples were collected from trial participants at day 0 and at day 28 after the second dose.

The sequenced sample was peripheral blood, obtained on day 0 of AZD1222 vaccination. This TCR came from an adult in good health. The chain links TRBV9 with TRBJ2-5, with 10 junctional bases fitting TRBD2. The nucleotides read TGTGCCAGCAGCGATTCAGCGGGGGGGGAAGAGACCCAGTACTTC. This translates into CASSDSAGGEETQYF. Here the CDR3 is joined to the reference TRBV9 and TRBJ2-5 genes, and the full variable domain is: DSGVTQTPKHLITATGQRVTLRCSPRSGDLSVYWYQQSLDQGLQFLIQYYNGEERAKGNILERFSAQQFPDLHSELNLSSLELGDSALYFCASSDSAGGEETQYFGPGTRLLVL.